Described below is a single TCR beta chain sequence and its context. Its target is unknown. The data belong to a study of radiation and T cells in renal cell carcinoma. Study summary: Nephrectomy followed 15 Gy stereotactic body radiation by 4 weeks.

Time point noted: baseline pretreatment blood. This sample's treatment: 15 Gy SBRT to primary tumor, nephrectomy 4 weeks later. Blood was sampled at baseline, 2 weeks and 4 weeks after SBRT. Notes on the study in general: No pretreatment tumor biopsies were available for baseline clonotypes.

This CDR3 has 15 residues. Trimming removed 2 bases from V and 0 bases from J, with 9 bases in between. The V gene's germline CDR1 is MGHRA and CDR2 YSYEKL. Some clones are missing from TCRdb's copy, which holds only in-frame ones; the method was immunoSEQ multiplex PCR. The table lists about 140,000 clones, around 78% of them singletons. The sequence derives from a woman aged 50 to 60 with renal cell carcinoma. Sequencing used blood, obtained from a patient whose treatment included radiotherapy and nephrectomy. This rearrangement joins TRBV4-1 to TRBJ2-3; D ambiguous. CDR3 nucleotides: TGCGCCAGCAGCCAACGGACGGAAAGCACAGATACGCAGTATTTT. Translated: CASSQRTESTDTQYF.